A selection of T cell receptor beta chains follows, all from one sample in a study of beta chain features in type 1 diabetes. The repertoire was sequenced with immunoSEQ multiplex PCR; TCRdb's copy has only in-frame clones and lacks some. The sample holds 120,000 to 150,000 clones, 10% to 15% seen once. The specimen sequenced was central memory CD4+ T cells from blood. The receptors here all came from a young man with type 1 diabetes. Both conserved end residues are part of each CDR3. The D gene is left open where the match is weak. Size tells how often a clone was seen (once, few, many) or the class of an expanded clone, and some rows leave it out.

clone size	D gene	V gene	J gene	CDR3 protein	CDR3 DNA
-	-	TRBV11-2	TRBJ2-1	CASSPGTANEQFF	TGTGCCAGCAGCCCCGGGACTGCGAATGAGCAGTTCTTC
few	-	TRBV4-1	TRBJ2-7	CASSQDIVRDEFTYEQYF	TGCGCCAGCAGCCAAGATATTGTTAGGGACGAATTTACCTACGAGCAGTACTTC
few	-	TRBV15	TRBJ1-1	CATSRAGVTRGAFF	TGTGCCACCAGCAGAGCTGGGGTTACTCGGGGAGCTTTCTTT
few	-	TRBV28	TRBJ1-1	CASDSGGYTEAFF	TGTGCCAGCGACTCCGGAGGATACACTGAAGCTTTCTTT
-	TRBD2	TRBV6-5	TRBJ2-1	CASSLAGGNYNEQFF	TGTGCCAGCAGCCTAGCGGGGGGCAATTACAATGAGCAGTTCTTC
-	-	TRBV6-1	TRBJ2-3	CASSQLTDTQYF	TGTGCCAGCAGTCAACTCACAGATACGCAGTATTTT
-	-	TRBV9	TRBJ2-7	CASSPRHGFYEQYF	TGTGCCAGCAGCCCCCGCCACGGCTTCTACGAGCAGTACTTC
-	-	TRBV5-1	TRBJ2-1	CASSPLPLGGQTYNEQFF	TGCGCCAGCAGCCCTCTCCCCCTGGGGGGACAGACCTACAATGAGCAGTTCTTC
many	-	TRBV6-6	TRBJ2-3	CASSSTGDTQYF	TGTGCCAGCAGTTCAACAGGGGATACGCAGTATTTT
-	TRBD2	TRBV4-1	TRBJ2-3	CASSQDDRGGRDTQYF	TGCGCCAGCAGCCAAGATGATCGGGGGGGCCGGGATACGCAGTATTTT
many	-	TRBV14	TRBJ2-3	CASSGSGDTQYF	TGTGCCAGCAGCGGTAGCGGAGATACGCAGTATTTT
few	TRBD1	TRBV6-1	TRBJ2-7	CASSRDSVLPGEQYF	TGTGCCAGCTCCCGGGACAGCGTGCTTCCTGGGGAGCAGTACTTC
-	TRBD1	TRBV28	TRBJ2-3	CASSSGQGTDTQYF	TGTGCCAGCAGTTCAGGACAGGGGACAGATACGCAGTATTTT
-	-	TRBV11-2	TRBJ2-1	CASSFGDYNEQFF	TGTGCCAGCAGCTTTGGGGACTACAATGAGCAGTTCTTC
few	-	TRBV7-9	TRBJ2-1	CASSLAGGTYNEQFF	TGTGCCAGCAGCTTAGCTGGGGGAACCTACAATGAGCAGTTCTTC
few	-	TRBV18	TRBJ2-1	CASSPRAGDINEQFF	TGTGCCAGCTCACCCAGGGCCGGAGACATCAATGAGCAGTTCTTC
-	-	TRBV11-2	TRBJ1-4	CASILNSYNEKLFF	TGTGCCAGCATCTTAAACAGCTATAATGAAAAACTGTTTTTT
few	TRBD1	TRBV6-5	TRBJ1-2	CASSLTGADYGYTF	TGTGCCAGCAGTCTAACAGGGGCGGACTATGGCTACACCTTC
few	-	TRBV21-1	TRBJ2-3	CARSPQGFTDTQYF	TGTGCCAGATCACCCCAGGGGTTCACAGATACGCAGTATTTT
-	TRBD1	TRBV27	TRBJ1-2	CASSLTRTGYGYTF	TGTGCCAGCAGTTTAACCCGGACAGGCTATGGCTACACCTTC
few	-	TRBV29-1	TRBJ2-5	CSVGYQETQYF	TGCAGCGTGGGCTACCAAGAGACCCAGTACTTC
-	-	TRBV7-8	TRBJ1-1	CASQSPGGTEAFF	TGTGCCAGCCAATCCCCCGGCGGTACTGAAGCTTTCTTT
few	-	TRBV2	TRBJ2-6	CASSVWGITSGANVLTF	TGTGCCAGCAGTGTGTGGGGCATCACATCTGGGGCCAACGTCCTGACTTTC
-	TRBD1	TRBV10-3	TRBJ1-1	CAISESDRGSNEAFF	TGTGCCATCAGTGAGTCAGACAGGGGATCTAATGAAGCTTTCTTT
few	-	TRBV19	TRBJ1-1	CASGHLNTEAFF	TGTGCCAGTGGGCACTTGAACACTGAAGCTTTCTTT
few	-	TRBV5-1	TRBJ1-1	CASSSGTANTEAFF	TGCGCCAGCAGCTCAGGGACGGCGAACACTGAAGCTTTCTTT
-	TRBD1	TRBV7-2	TRBJ2-5	CASSTNRGLETQYF	TGTGCCAGCAGCACAAACAGGGGGCTGGAGACCCAGTACTTC
few	TRBD2	TRBV10-3	TRBJ2-7	CAISVGGADEQYF	TGTGCCATCAGTGTGGGAGGGGCGGACGAGCAGTACTTC
few	-	TRBV5-1	TRBJ1-6	CASSLVGDPRDNSPLHF	TGCGCCAGCAGCTTGGTAGGGGACCCTCGGGATAATTCACCCCTCCACTTT
few	-	TRBV5-1	TRBJ2-2	CASSIRDKSTGELFF	TGCGCCAGCAGCATCCGGGACAAGAGCACCGGGGAGCTGTTTTTT
few	-	TRBV5-6	TRBJ2-7	CASNPQAGEAYEQYF	TGTGCCAGCAATCCCCAGGCAGGGGAAGCCTACGAGCAGTACTTC
few	-	TRBV19	TRBJ2-7	CASSSLGSYEQYF	TGTGCCAGTAGTAGTCTAGGATCCTACGAGCAGTACTTC
-	TRBD1	TRBV7-9	TRBJ2-7	CASSPIPGQGLYEQYF	TGTGCCAGCAGCCCCATCCCGGGACAGGGTCTCTACGAGCAGTACTTC
few	-	TRBV28	TRBJ2-5	CASSTGLDRETQYF	TGTGCCAGCAGTACAGGGTTGGATCGAGAGACCCAGTACTTC
-	-	TRBV9	TRBJ2-7	CASSVGSPSHEQYF	TGTGCCAGCAGCGTAGGCTCGCCGTCCCACGAGCAGTACTTC